This T cell receptor beta chain stems from a study of vaccination and CD4 T cells after COVID-19. Stated time point: late sampling 161 to 241 days after vaccination in three convalescent patients. Stated treatment: approximately 9-day PBMC culture with coronavirus spike peptide pools or control peptides (ViraFEST assay). V shed 5 bases and J 1 base; nucleotides not matched to a gene: 8. Per germline, CDR1 SEHNR and CDR2 FQNEAQ (reference sequence). The CDR3 is 16 residues long. With regard to this clonotype: Antigen specificity is unknown.

CD4+ T cells that had been cultured provided DNA sequenced with the Oncomine TCR Beta short-read assay. MiXCR, run by TCRdb on the PCR reads, gives a single entry per CDR3 protein. The sample contains around 20,000 distinct CDR3 sequences, 30% to 45% of which appear only once. The TCR sequence derives from a human donor who had recovered from COVID-19. J is TRBJ2-1 and V is TRBV7-9; 7 bases align to TRBD2. The material was CD4+ T cells from blood, cultured in vitro, obtained about 7 months after SARS-CoV-2 vaccination. CDR3 amino acids: CASSDRGGSSYNEQFF. For the CDR3, the DNA is TGTGCCAGCAGCGACCGCGGCGGGAGTTCCTACAATGAGCAGTTCTTC. The whole variable domain, remainder taken from reference TRBV7-9 and TRBJ2-1, is DTGVSQNPRHKITKRGQNVTFRCDPISEHNRLYWYRQTLGQGPEFLTYFQNEAQLEKSRLLSDRFSAERPKGSFSTLEIQRTEQGDSAMYLCASSDRGGSSYNEQFFGPGTRLTVL.